This entry lists 28 T cell receptor beta chains sequenced from one sample in a study of blood T cells in healthy people across ages. The authors ran a second PCR of 7 to 11 cycles using a sample-barcoded 5' primer and a J-beta primer mix. MiXCR, run by TCRdb on the 5' RACE reads, gives a single entry per CDR3 protein. The sample shows around 1.7 million distinct CDR3 sequences, about 30% of them seen only once. The sample consisted of blood. The receptors shown here come from a woman between 25 and 40 years old in good health.

The rearrangement links TRBV5-1 to TRBJ2-5; 13 bases map to TRBD2. The CDR3 covers 18 residues. Germline loops: CDR1 SGHRS, CDR2 YFSETQ. V lost 1 base to trimming and J lost 4 bases; unmatched junction nucleotides: 10. The CDR3 loop is CASSLRLAGGQFRETQYF. CDR3 DNA sequence: TGCGCCAGCAGCTTGCGACTAGCGGGGGGCCAGTTCCGAGAGACCCAGTACTTC. Drawing the rest from reference TRBV5-1 and TRBJ2-5, the complete variable domain is KAGVTQTPRYLIKTRGQQVTLSCSPISGHRSVSWYQQTPGQGLQFLFEYFSETQRNKGNFPGRFSGRQFSNSRSEMNVSTLELGDSALYLCASSLRLAGGQFRETQYFGPGTRLLVL.

This clonotype was seen more than once but under ten times. V is TRBV5-6 and J is TRBJ2-7; 9 positions agree with TRBD1. J gave up 5 bases and V 4 bases, and 10 bases lay outside the gene matches. The CDR3 loop spans 15 amino acids. Germline V CDR1 and CDR2: SGHDT, YYEEEE. CDR3 region: CASSGGDRVRHEQYF. For the CDR3, the DNA is TGTGCCAGCAGCGGTGGGGACAGGGTGCGACACGAGCAGTACTTC.

This clonotype was counted many times. The V call is TRBV29-1, the J call TRBJ1-2, with D hard to call. The length of the CDR3 is 11 residues. Germline V gene lookup returns CDR1 SQVTM and CDR2 ANQGSEA. The germline V and J ends were trimmed by 0 bases and 8 bases, with 7 bases remaining between them. The CDR3 loop reads CSVEEGLGYTF. The DNA of the CDR3 is TGCAGCGTTGAAGAGGGCTTGGGCTACACCTTC.

The V and J genes are TRBV20-1 and TRBJ2-2, with D hard to call. The CDR3 length is 15 residues. Trimming shortened V by 0 bases and J by 3 bases, and 11 bases separated the two germline ends. Germline V gives CDR1 DFQATT, CDR2 SNEGSKA (reference sequence). Here the CDR3 DNA reads TGCAGTGCTAGAGATAAATGGCTTTACACCGGGGAGCTGTTTTTT. Protein product: CSARDKWLYTGELFF.

This clonotype was detected a few times. The V gene is TRBV27, the J gene TRBJ2-6, with no clear D. Trimming left V 7 bases short and J 0 bases short, with 13 bases between. Germline V gene lookup returns CDR1 MNHEY and CDR2 SMNVEV (reference sequence). CDR3 length: 16 amino acids. As DNA, the CDR3 is TGTGCCAGCACCCCCCGAGGTAGCTCTGGGGCCAACGTCCTGACTTTC. Translating gives CASTPRGSSGANVLTF.

CDR3 nucleotide sequence: TGTGCCAGCACGGACACGAGGGGGGTCACAGATACGCAGTATTTT. Amino acids: CASTDTRGVTDTQYF. The gene calls are TRBV7-9 and TRBJ2-3; either TRBD1 or TRBD2 may fit D (6 bases each). The CDR3 has 15 residues. Trimming removed 7 bases at V and 2 bases at J, with 16 bases between. The germline CDR1 and CDR2 sequences are SEHNR and FQNEAQ (reference sequence).

Concerning this clonotype: A much larger clone is a single base away; this may be a read error. DNA of the CDR3: TGTGCCAGCAGTTTGTCGGGCCCTCATTCACCCCTCCACTTT. Encoded protein: CASSLSGPHSPLHF. The chain carries TRBV12-3 or TRBV12-4 and TRBJ1-6; D is unresolved. The CDR3 consists of 14 residues. V lost 3 bases and J lost 8, with 11 bases in between.

This clonotype was seen only a few times. The chain carries TRBV20-1 and TRBJ2-5; 9 bases fit TRBD2. The DNA matches TRBJ2-7 better at its end, which makes the J call doubtful. Germline V gene data show CDR1 as DFQATT and CDR2 as SNEGSKA (reference sequence). This CDR3 has 16 amino acids. The CDR3 here is CSASLAGGRPSREQYF. The DNA of the CDR3 is TGCAGTGCTAGTCTGGCGGGAGGGCGACCATCCCGCGAGCAGTACTTC.

This clonotype was counted at least ten times. The chain couples TRBV2 to TRBJ2-5, with D uncertain. The V and J ends lost 7 bases and 3 bases respectively, with 6 bases between them. The CDR3 contains 11 residues. Germline V CDR1 and CDR2: SNHLY, FYNNEI. The CDR3 is CASMVEETQYF. In DNA form, the CDR3 reads TGTGCCAGCATGGTAGAAGAGACCCAGTACTTC.

At least ten counts were recorded for this clonotype. The V and J genes are TRBV7-2 and TRBJ2-7; D may be TRBD1 or TRBD2 (5 bases each). Trimming removed 5 bases from V and 2 bases from J, with 16 bases in between. This CDR3 is built from 15 residues. Per germline, CDR1 SGHTA and CDR2 FQGNSA. In nucleotides, the CDR3 is TGTGCCAGCAGCCCTTCCGGGACGCGCACCTACGAGCAGTACTTC. It encodes CASSPSGTRTYEQYF.

This rearrangement joins TRBV6-1 to TRBJ2-1; 8 nucleotides match TRBD1. The V gene end was trimmed by 6 bases and the J gene end by 5 bases; junction bases not matched to a gene: 6. This CDR3 is built from 14 residues. Per germline, CDR1 MNHNS and CDR2 SASEGT. In DNA, the CDR3 is TGTGCCAGCAGAAAGGACAGGGCGGACAATGAGCAGTTCTTC. Amino acids: CASRKDRADNEQFF.

This clonotype was seen a handful of times. The chain uses TRBV7-9 and TRBJ2-3, with 8 bases fitting TRBD1. This CDR3 spans 14 amino acids. Germline CDR1 is SEHNR and CDR2 is FQNEAQ (reference sequence). The J segment lost 4 bases and the V segment lost 4 bases, leaving 4 bases of the junction unmatched. The CDR3 nucleotides read TGTGCCAGCAGCTATGGACAGGGCCCAGATACGCAGTATTTT. This encodes CASSYGQGPDTQYF.

This rearrangement joins TRBV21-1 to TRBJ2-6; TRBD1, the table's D call, was not compared with the DNA. TRBV21-1 is classified as a pseudogene. The CDR3 has 19 residues. CDR3 loop: CASTAFNGTPRSGANVLTF. The CDR3 nucleotides read TGTGCCAGCACCGCGTTCAACGGGACGCCGCGCTCTGGGGCCAACGTCCTGACTTTC.

This clonotype was seen a handful of times. This rearrangement joins TRBV5-1 to TRBJ1-2; 8 bases are shared with TRBD1. Trimming cost V 2 bases and J 4 bases; bases outside gene matches: 4. Germline CDR1 SGHRS, CDR2 YFSETQ. This CDR3 contains 14 residues. CDR3 protein: CASSLPGGVYGYTF. Written as DNA, the CDR3 is TGCGCCAGCAGCTTACCAGGGGGCGTCTATGGCTACACCTTC.

This clonotype was recorded a few times. The rearrangement joins TRBV12-3 or TRBV12-4 to TRBJ2-1; no reliable D call. V was pared by 9 bases and J by 0 bases, with 15 bases between. The CDR3 consists of 15 residues. The CDR3: CASEETGGSYNEQFF. Written as DNA, the CDR3 is TGTGCCAGTGAAGAGACGGGCGGCTCCTACAATGAGCAGTTCTTC.

This clonotype was seen only a few times. The chain recombines TRBV5-1 with TRBJ2-2, with 7 bases aligning to TRBD2. J was trimmed by 1 base and V by 4 bases; bases with no gene match: 7. The CDR3 is made up of 16 amino acids. CDR1 and CDR2 from the germline V gene are SGHRS and YFSETQ. CDR3 protein: CASSPRLAGNTGELFF. The CDR3, as DNA: TGCGCCAGCAGCCCTAGACTAGCAGGGAACACCGGGGAGCTGTTTTTT.

There are many counts of this clonotype. A junction boundary mismatches the germline segment, possibly from a read error. The CDR3 coding sequence is TGTGCCAGCAGTCGAGGGGACTCCTACGAGCAGTACTTC. This translates into CASSRGDSYEQYF. The rearrangement links TRBV5-1 to TRBJ2-7; D possibly matches TRBD1 or TRBD2 (5 bases each). The CDR3 sequence is 13 residues long. The germline V gene encodes CDR1 SGHRS and CDR2 YFSETQ.

V is TRBV29-1 and J is TRBJ1-1; TRBD1 might be the D (6 bases). Germline V gene data show CDR1 as SQVTM and CDR2 as ANQGSEA. This CDR3 is built from 14 residues. The germline V and J ends were trimmed by 8 bases and 0 bases, with 16 bases remaining between them. The CDR3 loop is CSSWGGGLNTEAFF. The CDR3 nucleotides read TGCAGCTCGTGGGGAGGGGGATTGAACACTGAAGCTTTCTTT.

V usage is TRBV20-1 and J usage is TRBJ1-1, with TRBD1 identical over 8 bases. This CDR3 comprises 13 residues. The V segment lost 6 bases and the J segment 7 bases; nucleotides outside the gene matches: 10. The germline gives CDR1 DFQATT, CDR2 SNEGSKA (reference sequence). The CDR3 here is CSASDRAIGEAFF. DNA of the CDR3: TGCAGTGCCTCGGACAGGGCGATCGGTGAAGCTTTCTTT.

This clonotype was detected ten times or more. The chain is built from TRBV20-1 and TRBJ2-7, with a tentative D call TRBD1 (6 bases). The V end was cut by 5 bases, the J end by 0 bases, with 11 bases between. The CDR3 covers 13 residues. Per the germline V gene, CDR1 is DFQATT and CDR2 is SNEGSKA (reference sequence). The CDR3 protein is CSAPDRSSYEQYF. The CDR3 DNA reads as TGCAGTGCTCCGGACAGAAGCTCCTACGAGCAGTACTTC.

This clonotype was counted many times. The chain carries TRBV7-9 and TRBJ2-2; D is unclear. Trimming took off 2 bases at V and 1 base at J, with 11 bases between the two ends. CDR1 is SEHNR and CDR2 is FQNEAQ in the germline V gene (reference sequence). The CDR3 has 16 residues. CDR3 amino acids: CASSLPARLNTGELFF. Written as DNA, the CDR3 is TGTGCCAGCAGCTTACCCGCTAGACTGAACACCGGGGAGCTGTTTTTT.

Ten or more counts support this clonotype. The rearrangement links TRBV7-2 to TRBJ2-7; TRBD2 matches at 10 bases. This CDR3 has 16 residues. Germline V gives CDR1 SGHTA, CDR2 FQGNSA. The ends lost 5 bases at V and 2 bases at J; junction bases unmatched: 9. The DNA for the CDR3 is TGTGCCAGCAGCCCAGGCTTGACTAGCGGGCCCTACGAGCAGTACTTC. Translated, it gives CASSPGLTSGPYEQYF.

V gene TRBV20-1 combines with J gene TRBJ1-5, with 7 bases fitting TRBD1. CDR1 and CDR2 (germline): DFQATT, SNEGSKA (reference sequence). Trimming at V came to 0 bases and at J to 4 bases, leaving 9 bases not matched to a gene. The CDR3 spans 16 residues. CDR3 sequence reads: CSARDLLGGFNQPQHF. CDR3 sequence (DNA): TGCAGTGCTAGAGATCTGTTAGGGGGCTTTAATCAGCCCCAGCATTTT.

This clonotype was counted between two and nine times. The J gene is TRBJ2-1, the V gene TRBV5-1; D is unresolved. Trimming cost V 1 base and J 4 bases, with 9 bases left between them. The CDR3 has 14 residues. Germline loops: CDR1 SGHRS, CDR2 YFSETQ. CDR3 protein: CASSLHSTYNEQFF. As DNA, the CDR3 is TGCGCCAGCAGCTTGCACAGTACATACAATGAGCAGTTCTTC.

Many counts were recorded for this clonotype. The chain employs TRBV5-5 and TRBJ2-4; unclear D gene. The V and J ends lost 1 base and 0 bases respectively, with 11 bases between them. The CDR3 loop spans 16 amino acids. Germline V gene data show CDR1 as SGHKS and CDR2 as YYEKEE (reference sequence). The CDR3 region is CASSLRPTLAKNIQYF. The CDR3 DNA reads as TGTGCCAGCAGCTTGCGACCTACTCTAGCCAAAAACATTCAGTACTTC.

This chain uses TRBV27 with TRBJ2-3; D ambiguous. CDR3 length equals 13 residues. Trimming removed 6 bases at V and 6 bases at J, with 13 bases between. Germline V gene sequence: CDR1 MNHEY, CDR2 SMNVEV (reference sequence). The CDR3 region is CASSRLTGDTQYF. For the CDR3, the DNA is TGTGCCAGCAGCCGATTGACCGGGGATACGCAGTATTTT.

V gene TRBV19 combines with J gene TRBJ2-7, with TRBD2 as a possible D gene (6 bases). Germline V CDR1 and CDR2: LNHDA, SQIVND (reference sequence). There are 14 residues in the CDR3. Trimming shortened V by 3 bases and J by 3 bases, and 12 bases separated the two germline ends. Here the CDR3 reads CASSINPGDYEQYF. For the CDR3, the DNA is TGTGCCAGTAGTATCAACCCGGGAGACTACGAGCAGTACTTC.

The chain recombines TRBV10-3 with TRBJ1-1; 10 nucleotides align to TRBD1. The germline V gene has CDR1 ENHRY and CDR2 SYGVKD. V was clipped by 5 bases and J by 6 bases; unmatched bases: 9. The CDR3 has 15 residues. In nucleotides, the CDR3 is TGTGCCATCAGTTCCTTGGGACAGGGGCGGGCTGAAGCTTTCTTT. It specifies CAISSLGQGRAEAFF.